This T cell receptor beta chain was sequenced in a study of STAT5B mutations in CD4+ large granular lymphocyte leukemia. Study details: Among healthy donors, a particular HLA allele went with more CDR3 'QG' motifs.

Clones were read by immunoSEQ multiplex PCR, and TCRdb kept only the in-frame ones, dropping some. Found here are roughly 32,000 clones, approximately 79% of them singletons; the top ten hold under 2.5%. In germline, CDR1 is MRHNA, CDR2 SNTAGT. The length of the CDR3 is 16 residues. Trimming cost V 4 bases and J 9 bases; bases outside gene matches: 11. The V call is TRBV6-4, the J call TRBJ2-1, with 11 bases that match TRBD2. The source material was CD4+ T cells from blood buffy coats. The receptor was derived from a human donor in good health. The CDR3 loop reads CASSANSGRAGGEQFF. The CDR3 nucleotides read TGTGCCAGCAGTGCGAATAGCGGGAGGGCCGGGGGTGAGCAGTTCTTC.